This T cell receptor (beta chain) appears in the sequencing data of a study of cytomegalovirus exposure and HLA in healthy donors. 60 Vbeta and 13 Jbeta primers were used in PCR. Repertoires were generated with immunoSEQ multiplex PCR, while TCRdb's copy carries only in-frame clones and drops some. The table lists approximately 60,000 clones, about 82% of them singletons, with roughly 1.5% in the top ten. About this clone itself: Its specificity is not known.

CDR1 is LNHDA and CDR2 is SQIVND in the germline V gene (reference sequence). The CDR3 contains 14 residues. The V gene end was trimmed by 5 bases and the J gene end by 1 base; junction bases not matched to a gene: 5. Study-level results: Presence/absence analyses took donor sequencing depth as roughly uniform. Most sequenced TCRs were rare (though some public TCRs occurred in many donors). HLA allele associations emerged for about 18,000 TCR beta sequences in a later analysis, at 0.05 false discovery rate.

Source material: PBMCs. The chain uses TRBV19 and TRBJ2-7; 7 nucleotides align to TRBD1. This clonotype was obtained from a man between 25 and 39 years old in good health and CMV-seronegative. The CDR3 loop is CASSRPGQSYEQYF. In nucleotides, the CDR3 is TGTGCCAGTAGTCGACCGGGACAGTCCTACGAGCAGTACTTC.